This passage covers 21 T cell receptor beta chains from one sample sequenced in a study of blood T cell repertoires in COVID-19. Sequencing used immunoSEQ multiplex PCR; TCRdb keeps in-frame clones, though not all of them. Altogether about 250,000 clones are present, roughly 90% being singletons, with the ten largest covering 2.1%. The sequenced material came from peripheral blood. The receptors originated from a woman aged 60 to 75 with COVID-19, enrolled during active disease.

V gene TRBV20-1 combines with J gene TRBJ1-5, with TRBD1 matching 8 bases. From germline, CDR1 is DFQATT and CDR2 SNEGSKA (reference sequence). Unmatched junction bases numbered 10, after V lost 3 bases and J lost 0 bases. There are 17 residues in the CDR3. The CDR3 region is CSASVHRGEYSNQPQHF. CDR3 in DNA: TGCAGTGCTAGTGTACACAGGGGGGAGTATAGCAATCAGCCCCAGCATTTT.

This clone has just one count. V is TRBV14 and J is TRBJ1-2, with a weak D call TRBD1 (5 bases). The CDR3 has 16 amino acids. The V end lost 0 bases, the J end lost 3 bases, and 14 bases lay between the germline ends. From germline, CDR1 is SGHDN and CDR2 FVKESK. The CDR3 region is CASSQDLVGLDYGYTF. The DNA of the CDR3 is TGTGCCAGCAGCCAAGACCTAGTGGGGCTCGACTATGGCTACACCTTC.

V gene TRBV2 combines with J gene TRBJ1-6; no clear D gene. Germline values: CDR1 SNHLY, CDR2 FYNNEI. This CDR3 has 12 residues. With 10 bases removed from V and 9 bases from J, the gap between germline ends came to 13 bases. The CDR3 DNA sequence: TGTGCCACTGGAGGGTTTGGTTCACCCCTCCACTTT. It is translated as CATGGFGSPLHF. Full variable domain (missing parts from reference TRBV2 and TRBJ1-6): EPEVTQTPSHQVTQMGQEVILRCVPISNHLYFYWYRQILGQKVEFLVSFYNNEISEKSEIFDDQFSVERPDGSNFTLKIRSTKLEDSAMYFCATGGFGSPLHFGNGTRLTVT.

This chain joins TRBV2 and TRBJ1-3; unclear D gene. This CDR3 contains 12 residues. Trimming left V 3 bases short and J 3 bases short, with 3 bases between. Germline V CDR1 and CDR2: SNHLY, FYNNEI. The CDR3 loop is CASSDRGNTIYF. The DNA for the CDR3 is TGTGCCAGCAGTGATCGTGGAAACACCATATATTTT.

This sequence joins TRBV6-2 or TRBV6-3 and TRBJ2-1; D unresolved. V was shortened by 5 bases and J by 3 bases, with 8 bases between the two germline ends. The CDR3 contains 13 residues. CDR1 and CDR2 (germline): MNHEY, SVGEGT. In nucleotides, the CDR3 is TGTGCCAGCAGTCCACACTACTACAATGAGCAGTTCTTC. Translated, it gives CASSPHYYNEQFF.

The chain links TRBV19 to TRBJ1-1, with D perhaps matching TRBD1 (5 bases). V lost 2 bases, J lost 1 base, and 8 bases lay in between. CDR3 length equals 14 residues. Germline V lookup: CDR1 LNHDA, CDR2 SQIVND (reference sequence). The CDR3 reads CASSINQGNTEAFF. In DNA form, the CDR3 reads TGTGCCAGTAGTATAAACCAGGGGAACACTGAAGCTTTCTTT.

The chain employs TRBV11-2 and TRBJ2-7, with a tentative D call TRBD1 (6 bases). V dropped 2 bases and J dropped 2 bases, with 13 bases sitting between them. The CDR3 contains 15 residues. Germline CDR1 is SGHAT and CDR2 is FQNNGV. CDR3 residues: CASSLYTGLTYEQYF. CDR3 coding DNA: TGTGCCAGCAGCTTATATACAGGGCTGACCTACGAGCAGTACTTC.

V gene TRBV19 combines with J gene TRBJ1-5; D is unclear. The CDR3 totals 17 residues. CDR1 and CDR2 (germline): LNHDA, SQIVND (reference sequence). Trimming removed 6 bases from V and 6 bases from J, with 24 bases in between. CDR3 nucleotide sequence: TGTGCCAGTAGCAATACAGTCGGTGTGGCAGGTACTCAGCCCCAGCATTTT. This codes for CASSNTVGVAGTQPQHF.

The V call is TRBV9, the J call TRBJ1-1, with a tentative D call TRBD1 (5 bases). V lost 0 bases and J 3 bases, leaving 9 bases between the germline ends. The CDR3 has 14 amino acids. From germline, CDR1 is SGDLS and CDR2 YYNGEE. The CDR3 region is CASSVVQGDTEAFF. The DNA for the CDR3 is TGTGCCAGCAGCGTAGTTCAAGGGGACACTGAAGCTTTCTTT.

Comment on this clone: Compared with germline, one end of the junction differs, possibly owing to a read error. CDR3 bases: TGTGCCAGCAGTATCCGACAGGTGGCCGGGCAAACTACCTTT. It specifies CASSIRQVAGQTTF. The chain carries TRBV28 and TRBJ1-5, with D perhaps matching TRBD1 (6 bases). Germline CDR1 reads MDHEN; CDR2 reads SYDVKM. The CDR3 length is 14 residues.

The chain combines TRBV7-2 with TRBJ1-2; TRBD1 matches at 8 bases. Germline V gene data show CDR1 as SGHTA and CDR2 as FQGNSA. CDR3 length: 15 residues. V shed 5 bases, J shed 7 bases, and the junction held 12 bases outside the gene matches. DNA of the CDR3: TGTGCCAGCAGCCCCTCCGTGCAGGGGGCGTTTGGCTACACCTTC. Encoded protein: CASSPSVQGAFGYTF.

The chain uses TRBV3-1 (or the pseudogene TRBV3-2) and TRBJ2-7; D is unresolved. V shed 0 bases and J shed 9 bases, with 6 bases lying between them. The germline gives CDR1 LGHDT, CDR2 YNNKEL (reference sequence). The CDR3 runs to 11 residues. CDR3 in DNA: TGTGCCAGCAGCCAAGAGTATCGGCAGTACTTC. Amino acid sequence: CASSQEYRQYF.

The CDR3 nucleotides read TGTGCCAGTGCTCTGACAGGGATCGGGGAGCTGTTTTTT. Its translation: CASALTGIGELFF. V usage is TRBV19 and J usage is TRBJ2-2; 7 bases align to TRBD1. This CDR3 has 13 amino acids. Germline CDR1 LNHDA, CDR2 SQIVND (reference sequence). V lost 8 bases, J lost 7 bases, and 7 bases stayed unmatched.

This chain's CDR3 is CASSLVQGYQPQHF. CDR3 in DNA: TGTGCCAGCAGTCTAGTCCAGGGTTATCAGCCCCAGCATTTT. The chain couples TRBV27 to TRBJ1-5, with D perhaps TRBD1 (5 bases). From germline, CDR1 is MNHEY and CDR2 SMNVEV (reference sequence). Trimming shortened V by 5 bases and J by 5 bases, and 13 bases separated the two germline ends. This CDR3 spans 14 amino acids.

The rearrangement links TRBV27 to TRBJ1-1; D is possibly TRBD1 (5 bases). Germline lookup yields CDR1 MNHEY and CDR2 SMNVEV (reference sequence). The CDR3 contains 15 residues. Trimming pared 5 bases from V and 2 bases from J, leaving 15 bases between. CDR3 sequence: CASSPRTYLNTEAFF. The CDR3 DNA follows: TGTGCCAGCAGTCCCAGGACATACCTCAACACTGAAGCTTTCTTT.

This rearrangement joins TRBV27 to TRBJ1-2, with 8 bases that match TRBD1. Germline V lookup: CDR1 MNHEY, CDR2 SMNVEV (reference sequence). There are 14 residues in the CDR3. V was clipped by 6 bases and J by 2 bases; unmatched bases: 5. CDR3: CASSLTGANYGYTF. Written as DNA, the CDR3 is TGTGCCAGCAGCCTGACAGGGGCGAACTATGGCTACACCTTC.

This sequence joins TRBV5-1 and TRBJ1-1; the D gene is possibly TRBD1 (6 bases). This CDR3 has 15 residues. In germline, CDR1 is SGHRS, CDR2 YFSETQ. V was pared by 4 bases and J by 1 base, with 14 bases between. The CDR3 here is CASSPRSGQNTEAFF. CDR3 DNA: TGCGCCAGCAGCCCAAGATCGGGACAGAACACTGAAGCTTTCTTT.

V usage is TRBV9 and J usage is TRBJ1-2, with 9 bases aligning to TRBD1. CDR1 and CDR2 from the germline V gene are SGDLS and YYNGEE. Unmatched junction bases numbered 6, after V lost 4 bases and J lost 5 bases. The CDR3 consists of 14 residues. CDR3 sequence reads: CASSSPGTGYGYTF. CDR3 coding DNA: TGTGCCAGCAGCTCCCCCGGGACAGGGTATGGCTACACCTTC.

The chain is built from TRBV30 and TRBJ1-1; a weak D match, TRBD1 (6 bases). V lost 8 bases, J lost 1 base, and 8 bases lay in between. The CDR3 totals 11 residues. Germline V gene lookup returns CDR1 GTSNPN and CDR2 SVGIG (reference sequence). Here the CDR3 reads CAQGGNTEAFF. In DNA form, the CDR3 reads TGTGCCCAAGGGGGGAACACTGAAGCTTTCTTT.

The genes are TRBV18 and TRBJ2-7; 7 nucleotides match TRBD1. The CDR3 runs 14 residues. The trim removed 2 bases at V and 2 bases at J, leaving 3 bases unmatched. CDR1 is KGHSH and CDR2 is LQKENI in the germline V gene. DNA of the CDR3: TGTGCCAGCTCACCAGATACAGGGGCCTACGAGCAGTACTTC. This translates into CASSPDTGAYEQYF. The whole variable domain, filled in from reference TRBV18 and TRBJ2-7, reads NAGVMQNPRHLVRRRGQEARLRCSPMKGHSHVYWYRQLPEEGLKFMVYLQKENIIDESGMPKERFSAEFPKEGPSILRIQQVVRGDSAAYFCASSPDTGAYEQYFGPGTRLTVT.

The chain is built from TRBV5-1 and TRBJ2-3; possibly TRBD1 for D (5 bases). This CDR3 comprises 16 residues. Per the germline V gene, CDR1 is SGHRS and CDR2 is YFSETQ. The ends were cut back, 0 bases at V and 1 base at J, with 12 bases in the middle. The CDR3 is CASSLAGREGTDTQYF. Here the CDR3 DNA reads TGCGCCAGCAGCTTGGCCGGCAGGGAAGGCACAGATACGCAGTATTTT.